This entry features one T cell receptor (beta chain) sequence. Its antigen is currently not known. No much larger clone exists at a distance of one base, and base qualities are not known. This entry comes from a study of cytomegalovirus exposure and HLA in healthy donors (TCRdb year 2017). With respect to the entire study: According to an earlier analysis of a few hundred of the donors, some 170 million T cells yielded 90 million to 130 million unique TCR beta sequences and approximately 300 Gb of sequence data. About 300 gigabases of sequencing data and 70 million to 85 million unique TCR sequences were included in an early release covering 500 to 750 HLA-typed donors. Of the 398 genotyped donors, roughly 85% fell in the genetic ancestry cluster associated with self-reported Caucasian donors. The study aimed to test whether signatures of past pathogen exposure could be identified by cataloging public T cell receptors. The study profiled the T cell repertoires of 550 to 700 subjects by immunosequencing and related them to cytomegalovirus serostatus. Along with the approximately 700-subject first cohort, a separate validation cohort of over a hundred different subjects was used. High-throughput TCR immunosequencing, statistical association of individual TCRs with disease status, and machine learning were combined to predict cytomegalovirus infection status. In a later analysis, previously published TCR beta repertoires from 670 or so donors were re-analyzed and high-resolution HLA genotyping was added so that TCR occurrence patterns could be studied. Rather than drawing on any new phenotypic data, the later analysis identified candidate immune exposures from TCR beta sequences and the way those sequences occurred across donors. To decide whether each TCR beta V gene segment behaved as functional or pseudogenic, an earlier analysis of some 570 of the donors relied on high-throughput TCR beta sequencing. Donor age, sex, ethnicity and CMV serostatus were compiled together with the repertoire data. A later genetic analysis took genome-wide SNP genotypes for about three fifths of the 666 donors and used that subset as a discovery cohort. All discovery cohort repertoires had been generated using a single sequencing platform. HLA typing included class I and class II loci at four-digit resolution. Typing coverage varied by locus: 629-630 donors for A, B, C, DRB1 and DQB1; 500 to 550 for DQA1; approximately 610 for DPA1; roughly 470 for DPB1. Because of strong linkage in the cohort, five DR-DQ haplotypes were treated as single units for association and clustering. Among 300 to 450 genotyped donors of the cohort, an average of approximately 230,000 unique TCR beta nucleotide sequences were sequenced per donor, roughly 18% of them non-productive.

Libraries were constructed by the immunoSEQ multiplex PCR assay. The multiplex PCR relied on a mix of 60 forward primers for TCR Vbeta segments and 13 reverse primers for TCR Jbeta segments. A multiplex PCR assay on genomic DNA amplified the CDR3 region of rearranged TCR beta genes. Amplified TCR beta libraries were sequenced as 87-base-pair reads on the Illumina HiSeq System. The paper's data handling went like this. Across the 670 or so repertoires, a later analysis counted some 81 million unique TCR beta chains, 9.5 million to 13 million of which were shared by at least two donors. A nearest-neighbor algorithm error-corrected the raw reads and collapsed the reads into unique sequences, merging closely related sequences to remove PCR and sequencing errors. CDR3 sequences were aligned to IMGT reference sequences to assign V, D and J gene segments. Each retained sequence needed at least a six-nucleotide match to both a V gene segment and a J gene segment. Rearrangements were called productive when the CDR3 lacked stop codons and stayed in frame with V and J; all others were non-productive. Following IMGT convention, CDR3 was defined as the stretch from the second conserved V-encoded cysteine up to the conserved J-encoded phenylalanine. The earlier analysis of about 500 of the donors excluded sequences that lacked an unambiguous match to a single V gene segment. In an earlier analysis of several hundred of the donors, V segments were called functional above 56.7% productive rearrangements and were called segregating when the between-donor standard deviation exceeded 5%. A statistical classification framework was developed to diagnose cytomegalovirus status using the catalog of TCR beta chain sequences. In a later analysis, V and J genes were assigned by comparing TCR nucleotide sequences against IMGT/GENE-DB human TR gene sequences. The TCRdist pipeline was used in a later analysis to assign CDR3 sequences and most-parsimonious VDJ recombination scenarios. In a later analysis, each TCR beta chain was defined by its CDR3 amino acid sequence together with its V-gene family, and reads lacking a unique V-gene family were excluded. In a later analysis, 450 to 600 highly shared, low-generation-probability nucleotide sequences were removed to address suspected cross-contamination and a sequencing artifact. For each public chain, a later analysis derived a clonal expansion index from normalized ranks of inferred template counts within each repertoire. A later analysis computed generation probabilities with a VDJ recombination model fitted to out-of-frame rearrangements, and checked the results against IGoR. Hypergeometric tests were used in a later analysis to score TCR-TCR, TCR-HLA and TCR-CMV co-occurrence, with a repertoire-size bias correction applied to the TCR pairs. False discovery rates were estimated in a later analysis by permuting HLA or CMV assignments 20 times. In a later analysis, co-occurring TCRs were grouped with DBSCAN, and TCRdist sequence similarity was added when clustering was performed within HLA-allele-positive subsets. For co-occurrence clustering, repertoires with fewer than 30,000 or more than 120,000 public chains were excluded, along with 5 or 6 repertoires with anomalous nucleotide sharing. The immuneACCESS repertoire file appears here via TCRdb, limited to in-frame rearrangements. These files lack a portion of the clones; in checked studies, under half of the deficit traces to unresolved V genes, and the cause of the others is not known. That table supplies the V and J calls and clone size; D and trimming were determined from the DNA. This sample lists about 230,000 clones; around 78% were detected once. The ten largest clones take up less than 0.6% of the sample.

Here is what the overall study found, with its caveats: In a later analysis, TCR association rates were found to vary across HLA loci, with the most associated TCRs seen for DRB1 alleles and the fewest for HLA-C alleles. An earlier analysis of some 560 of the donors showed that most TCR beta V segments appeared in productive rearrangements either about 87% or about 30% of the time, which broadly matched IMGT annotations. In a later genetic analysis, fewer N-insertions in productive TCRs were reported among donors in an Asian-associated ancestry cluster than the roughly 700-donor mean. A cluster of highly shared sequence variants was judged likely to be a technical artifact of the sequencing pipeline. A later genetic analysis associated a missense DCLRE1C variant with V-gene and J-gene trimming of TCR beta chains, and an independent cohort replicated the association. In a later analysis, around 17,000 TCR beta sequences were associated with specific HLA alleles at a false discovery rate of 0.05. Because counts were too low, seventeen rarely observed V segments, including chromosome 9 orphons, were excluded from the earlier analysis of about 500 of the donors. Only TCR beta chains were sequenced in this cohort, and the absence of alpha or paired-chain data limited detectable features. Several of the top co-occurrence clusters appeared to be linked to parvovirus B19, influenza, CMV and Epstein-Barr virus, according to a later analysis. In the study, around 150 TCR beta chains were listed as associated with cytomegalovirus. Because HLA typing was missing for some donors at each locus, association tests included only the typed subset. Immune exposure information for the cohort was limited to CMV serostatus. Sequencing depth was assumed to be roughly uniform across donors in the presence/absence analyses, though that assumption may not hold. A further reported finding was that TCR beta sequences accurately predicted the HLA-A and HLA-B alleles for most subjects in the first cohort. A later analysis found that most CMV-associated TCR beta chains appeared HLA-restricted, with HLA associations seemingly driven largely by CMV exposure. In a later analysis, HLA-associated TCR beta chains showed more clonal expansion and lower generation probabilities than non-associated chains that were equally common. According to the authors, the approach could potentially be generalized to other disease states and immunological phenotypes. In vitro tests confirmed that a few of the cytomegalovirus-associated TCR beta chains recognize cytomegalovirus antigens. Some IMGT-functional V segments, including TRBV6-2 and TRBV6-3, could not be distinguished by the 87-base-pair reads and were therefore excluded. Linkage disequilibrium might explain the correlated functional status among segregating V segments, but an unknown experimental factor could not be excluded. Across donors, most TCR sequences were observed very rarely, whereas some public TCRs were present in many individuals. The classifier was reported to diagnose cytomegalovirus status with high specificity and sensitivity in both the original and validation cohorts. When HLA alleles, especially DR and DQ, strongly co-occurred, attributing TCR associations to individual alleles was difficult.

The cohort was made up of hundreds of healthy bone marrow donors. All cohort members were sampled while nominally healthy, although unrecorded immune exposures were likely present. The donor was CMV seronegative and was included in the group of 352 seronegative cohort members. A peripheral blood sample was provided by each donor, and peripheral blood mononuclear cells were used for TCR beta sequencing. Genomic DNA was extracted from the blood cell samples with the Qiagen DNeasy Blood Extraction Kit. There are 13 amino acids in the CDR3, from cysteine to phenylalanine inclusive. CDR3 DNA only is kept here, 39 bases in frame from base 1. V is cut by 6 bases and J by 0 bases, and the space between the germline ends is 11 bases. For CDR1 and CDR2, the germline V gene lists SQVTM and ANQGSEA.

The receptor chain draws on TRBV29-1 and TRBJ2-5; no D segment can be confidently identified. The sample consisted of PBMCs. The clonotype was recovered from a boy aged 5-17 years in good health and CMV-seronegative. The CDR3 here reads CSVRPRDQETQYF. The sequenced DNA: TGCAGCGTCCGGCCCCGGGACCAAGAGACCCAGTACTTC. Supplemented by the reference TRBV29-1 and TRBJ2-5 proteins around the CDR3, the complete variable domain is SAVISQKPSRDICQRGTSLTIQCQVDSQVTMMFWYRQQPGQSLTLIATANQGSEATYESGFVIDKFPISRPNLTFSTLTVSNMSPEDSSIYLCSVRPRDQETQYFGPGTRLLVL.